The source of this T cell receptor beta chain is a study of cytomegalovirus exposure and HLA in healthy donors. The germline V and J ends were trimmed by 4 bases and 4 bases, with 14 bases remaining between them. The length of the CDR3 is 16 residues. Germline values: CDR1 KGHSH, CDR2 LQKENI. Researchers ran the PCR with 60 Vbeta and 13 Jbeta primers. Produced via immunoSEQ multiplex PCR; TCRdb's table is partial and in-frame only. This sample has 150,000 to 180,000 clones, with less than 80% found just once. All the people who gave samples were healthy bone marrow donors. Study results and limitations: In a later analysis, HLA-associated beta chains showed higher expansion and lower generation probabilities than comparable chains. When a later analysis was performed, an Asian-associated ancestry cluster reportedly had fewer N-insertions than the roughly 730-donor mean.

This clone was observed a few times. What it recognizes is unknown. Sequences were obtained from PBMCs. V is TRBV18 and J is TRBJ1-6; tentative D call: TRBD1 (5 bases). This TCR was sampled from a man aged 30 to 45 in good health and CMV-seronegative. The DNA for the CDR3 is TGTGCCAGCTCACTCCCGAGAAGGGGATATAATTCACCCCTCCACTTT. Its translation: CASSLPRRGYNSPLHF.